One and the same sample provided the 10 T cell receptor beta chains below, sequenced in a study of CD8 T cells in Susac syndrome. An amount of RNA that ranged from about 0.45 to 1 ug was reverse transcribed with random hexamers. Using its own MiXCR run on the immunoSEQ multiplex PCR reads, TCRdb lists one record per CDR3 protein. This sample carries around 170,000 distinct CDR3 sequences, approximately 90% of them seen once, and the ten largest clones take around 0.08%. Sequences were obtained from CD4+ T cells from PBMCs. The receptors here all came from a human donor in good health.

The V and J genes are TRBV28 and TRBJ2-7, with TRBD1 matching 8 bases. The CDR3 is made up of 14 amino acids. Germline trimming cut 3 bases from V and 5 bases from J; bases unmatched to any gene: 6. CDR1 is MDHEN, CDR2 SYDVKM, per germline. The CDR3 bases are TGTGCCAGCAGTTTGGTCGCAGGGGGCGACGAGCAGTACTTC. Translated, it gives CASSLVAGGDEQYF.

The V and J genes are TRBV27 and TRBJ2-2; D unclear. CDR3 size: 16 residues. V was clipped by 3 bases and J by 4 bases, with 15 bases between them. The germline CDR1 and CDR2 sequences are MNHEY and SMNVEV (reference sequence). CDR3 region: CASSFGLVRGTGELFF. For the CDR3, the DNA is TGTGCCAGCAGTTTCGGTCTCGTCCGAGGCACCGGGGAGCTGTTTTTT.

This clonotype showed up just once. V and J are TRBV12-3 or TRBV12-4 and TRBJ2-5, with D possibly being TRBD1 (6 bases). V was shortened by 5 bases and J by 1 base, with 11 bases between the two germline ends. This CDR3 has 14 amino acids. CDR3 DNA: TGTGCCAGCAGTCCAGGGGTGTCCCAAGAGACCCAGTACTTC. This codes for CASSPGVSQETQYF.

This chain links TRBV30 with TRBJ1-5; D is possibly TRBD1 (6 bases). The CDR3 is 14 residues long. Germline V gene lookup returns CDR1 GTSNPN and CDR2 SVGIG (reference sequence). Deletions cut 2 bases from V and 3 bases from J, with 11 bases between. CDR3 DNA: TGTGCCTGGAGTCGGAACAGGGCCAATCAGCCCCAGCATTTT. Translating it yields CAWSRNRANQPQHF.

The chain joins TRBV20-1 to TRBJ1-6; D may be TRBD1 (5 bases). The CDR3 runs 14 residues. Trimming left V 1 base short and J 4 bases short, with 8 bases between. Germline-derived CDR1 and CDR2 are DFQATT and SNEGSKA (reference sequence). The CDR3 bases are TGCAGTGCTAGAGGGACAAAATATAATTCACCCCTCCACTTT. Translated, it gives CSARGTKYNSPLHF.

The CDR3 region is CASSPTSGRAGETQYF. In DNA, the CDR3 is TGCGCCAGCAGCCCGACTAGCGGGAGGGCAGGAGAGACCCAGTACTTC. The V and J genes are TRBV5-1 and TRBJ2-5; 14 nucleotides align to TRBD2. V lost 4 bases to trimming and J lost 4 bases; unmatched junction nucleotides: 6. From germline, CDR1 is SGHRS and CDR2 YFSETQ. The CDR3 spans 16 residues.

The chain employs TRBV27 and TRBJ2-3, with a tentative D call TRBD1 (5 bases). This CDR3 contains 16 residues. V lost 1 base to trimming and J lost 0 bases, with 11 bases between them. Germline loops: CDR1 MNHEY, CDR2 SMNVEV (reference sequence). CDR3 nucleotide sequence: TGTGCCAGCAGTTTATGGACATCCGCTAGCACAGATACGCAGTATTTT. Translation: CASSLWTSASTDTQYF.

This clonotype was counted between two and nine times. This rearrangement joins TRBV7-9 to TRBJ2-5; possibly TRBD1 or TRBD2 for D (5 bases each). CDR1 and CDR2 (germline): SEHNR, FQNEAQ (reference sequence). The CDR3 runs 14 residues. V lost 1 base, J lost 1 base, and 7 bases lay in between. The CDR3 DNA is TGTGCCAGCAGCTTAGGAGGGGCCCAAGAGACCCAGTACTTC. Amino acid sequence: CASSLGGAQETQYF.

V usage is TRBV2 and J usage is TRBJ2-3; no firm D call. There are 14 residues in the CDR3. Germline assignment: CDR1 SNHLY and CDR2 FYNNEI. The V and J ends lost 10 bases and 0 bases respectively, with 14 bases between them. In nucleotides, the CDR3 is TGTGCCACCGGACCGGCACTTAGCACAGATACGCAGTATTTT. Translation gives CATGPALSTDTQYF.

This CDR3 reads CSVEDGNSWLFF. CDR3 bases: TGCAGCGTTGAAGATGGCAACAGCTGGCTGTTTTTT. The chain joins TRBV29-1 to TRBJ1-4; D gene unclear. Germline V CDR1 and CDR2: SQVTM, ANQGSEA. The CDR3 has 12 residues. V lost 0 bases and J 14 bases, leaving 13 bases between the germline ends.